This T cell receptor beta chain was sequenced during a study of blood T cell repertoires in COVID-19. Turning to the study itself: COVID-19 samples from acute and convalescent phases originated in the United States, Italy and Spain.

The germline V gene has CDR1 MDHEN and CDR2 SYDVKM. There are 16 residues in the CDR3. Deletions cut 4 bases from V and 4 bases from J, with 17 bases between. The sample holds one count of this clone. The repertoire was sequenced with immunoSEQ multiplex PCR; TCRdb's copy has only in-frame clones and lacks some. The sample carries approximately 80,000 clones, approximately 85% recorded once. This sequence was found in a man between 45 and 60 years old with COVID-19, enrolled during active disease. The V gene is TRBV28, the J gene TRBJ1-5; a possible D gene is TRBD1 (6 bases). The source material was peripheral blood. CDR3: CASSSQQGHPNQPQHF. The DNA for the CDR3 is TGTGCCAGCAGTTCCCAACAGGGCCACCCGAATCAGCCCCAGCATTTT. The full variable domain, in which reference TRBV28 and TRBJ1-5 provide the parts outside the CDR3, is DVKVTQSSRYLVKRTGEKVFLECVQDMDHENMFWYRQDPGLGLRLIYFSYDVKMKEKGDIPEGYSVSREKKERFSLILESASTNQTSMYLCASSSQQGHPNQPQHFGDGTRLSIL.